This T cell receptor (beta chain) was identified in a study of T cells after yellow fever vaccination. The study's findings and limits: A secondary response was less intense yet reached its peak sooner, at day 5 versus 15.

TCRdb recomputed calls from the 5' RACE reads with MiXCR, one row per CDR3 protein. The data show roughly 310,000 distinct CDR3 sequences, with less than 4.5% seen just once and about a quarter held by the top ten. With respect to this clonotype: Its cognate antigen is unknown.

V shed 5 bases and J shed 4 bases, with 15 bases lying between them. CDR3 size: 15 residues. Germline V CDR1 and CDR2: SEHNR, FQNEAQ (reference sequence). This specimen consisted of PBMCs, obtained on the day of the yellow fever booster vaccination. The chain joins TRBV7-9 to TRBJ1-5; D might be TRBD1 (6 bases). The sequence was collected from a man aged 18 to 30 who received the YFV17D yellow fever vaccine. CDR3 residues: CASSRVGQWNQPQHF. Here the CDR3 DNA reads TGTGCCAGCAGCCGGGTTGGACAGTGGAATCAGCCCCAGCATTTT.